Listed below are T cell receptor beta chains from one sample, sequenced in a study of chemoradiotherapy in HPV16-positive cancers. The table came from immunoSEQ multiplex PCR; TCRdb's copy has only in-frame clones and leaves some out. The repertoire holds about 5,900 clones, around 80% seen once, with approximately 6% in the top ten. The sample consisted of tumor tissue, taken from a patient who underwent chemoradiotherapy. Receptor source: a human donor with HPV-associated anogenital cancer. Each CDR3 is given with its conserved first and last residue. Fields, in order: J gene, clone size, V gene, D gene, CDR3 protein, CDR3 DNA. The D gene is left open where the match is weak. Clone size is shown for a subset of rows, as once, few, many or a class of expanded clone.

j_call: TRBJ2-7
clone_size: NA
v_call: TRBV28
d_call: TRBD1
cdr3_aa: CASGGQGAGSYEQYF
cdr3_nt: TGTGCCAGTGGGGGGCAGGGGGCCGGGTCCTACGAGCAGTACTTC

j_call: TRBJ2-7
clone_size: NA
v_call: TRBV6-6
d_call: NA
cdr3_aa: CASSPGTASYEQYF
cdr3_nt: TGTGCCAGCAGTCCCGGGACGGCCTCCTACGAGCAGTACTTC

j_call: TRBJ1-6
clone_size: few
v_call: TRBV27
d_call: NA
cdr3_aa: CASSFTTGGNSPLHF
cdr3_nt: TGTGCCAGCAGTTTCACAACGGGTGGGAATTCACCCCTCCACTTT

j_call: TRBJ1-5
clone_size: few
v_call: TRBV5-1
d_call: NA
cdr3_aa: CASSPDGQNNQPQHF
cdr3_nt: TGCGCCAGCAGCCCGGACGGACAGAACAATCAGCCCCAGCATTTT

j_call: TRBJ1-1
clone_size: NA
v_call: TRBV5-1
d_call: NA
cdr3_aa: CASSLSGQLNTEAFF
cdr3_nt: TGCGCCAGCAGCTTGTCGGGTCAGCTGAACACTGAAGCTTTCTTT

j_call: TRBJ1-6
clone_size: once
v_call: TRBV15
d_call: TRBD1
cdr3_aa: CATSRDSTGLSPLHF
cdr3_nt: TGTGCCACCAGCAGGGACTCGACAGGGCTTTCACCCCTCCACTTT

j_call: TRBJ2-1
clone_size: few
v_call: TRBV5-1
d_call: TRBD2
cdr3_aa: CASSPGTSLTSPGEQFF
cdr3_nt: TGCGCCAGCAGCCCAGGGACTAGCTTAACCTCCCCGGGTGAGCAGTTCTTC

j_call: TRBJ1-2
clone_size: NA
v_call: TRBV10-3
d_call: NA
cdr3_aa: CAISAGELNYGYTF
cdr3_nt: TGTGCCATCAGCGCCGGAGAGCTTAACTATGGCTACACCTTC

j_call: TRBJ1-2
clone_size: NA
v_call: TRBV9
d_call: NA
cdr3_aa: CASSPSGQRGYGYTF
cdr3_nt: TGTGCCAGCAGCCCCAGTGGGCAAAGGGGCTATGGCTACACCTTC

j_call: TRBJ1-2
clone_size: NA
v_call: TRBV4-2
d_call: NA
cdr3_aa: CASSQGELTYGYTF
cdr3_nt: TGTGCCAGCAGCCAAGGCGAGCTAACCTATGGCTACACCTTC

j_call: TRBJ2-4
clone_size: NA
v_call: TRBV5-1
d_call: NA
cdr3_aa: CASSLGGENIQYF
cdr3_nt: TGCGCCAGCAGCTTGGGGGGGGAAAACATTCAGTACTTC

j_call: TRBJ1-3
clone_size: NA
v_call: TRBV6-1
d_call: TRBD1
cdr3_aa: CASSEIGQAYSGNTIYF
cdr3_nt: TGTGCCAGCAGTGAGATAGGACAGGCCTACTCTGGAAACACCATATATTTT

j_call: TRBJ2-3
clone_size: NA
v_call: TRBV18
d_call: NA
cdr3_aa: CASSSRTDTDTQYF
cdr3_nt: TGTGCCAGCTCATCCCGGACAGACACAGATACGCAGTATTTT

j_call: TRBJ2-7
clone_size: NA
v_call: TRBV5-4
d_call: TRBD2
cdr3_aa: CASRAGLAGGHGNEQYF
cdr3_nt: TGTGCCAGCAGGGCTGGACTAGCGGGGGGGCATGGAAACGAGCAGTACTTC

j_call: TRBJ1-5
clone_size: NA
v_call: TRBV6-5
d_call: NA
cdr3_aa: CASSHQGWQPQHF
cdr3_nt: TGTGCCAGCAGCCATCAGGGGTGGCAGCCCCAGCATTTT

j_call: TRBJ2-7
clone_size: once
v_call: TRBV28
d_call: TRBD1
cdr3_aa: CASRDRGREQYF
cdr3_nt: TGTGCCAGCAGGGACAGGGGGCGCGAGCAGTACTTC

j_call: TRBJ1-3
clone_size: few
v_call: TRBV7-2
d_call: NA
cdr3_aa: CASSLVKGQGNTIYF
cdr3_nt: TGTGCCAGCAGCTTAGTCAAGGGTCAGGGAAACACCATATATTTT

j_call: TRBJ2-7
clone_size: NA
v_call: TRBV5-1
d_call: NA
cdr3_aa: CASSLGGGFEEQYF
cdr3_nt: TGCGCCAGCAGCTTGGGGGGAGGTTTCGAGGAGCAGTACTTC

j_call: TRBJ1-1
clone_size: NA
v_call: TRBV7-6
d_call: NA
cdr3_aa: CASSLGSSHTEAFF
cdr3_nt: TGTGCCAGCAGCTTAGGGAGCAGTCACACTGAAGCTTTCTTT

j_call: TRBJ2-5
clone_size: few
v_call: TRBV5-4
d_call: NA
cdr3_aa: CASRLDQETQYF
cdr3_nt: TGTGCCAGCAGGCTAGACCAAGAGACCCAGTACTTC

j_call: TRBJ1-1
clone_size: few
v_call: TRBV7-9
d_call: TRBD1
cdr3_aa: CASSPGHTGDTEAFF
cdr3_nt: TGTGCCAGCAGCCCCGGGCATACAGGGGACACTGAAGCTTTCTTT

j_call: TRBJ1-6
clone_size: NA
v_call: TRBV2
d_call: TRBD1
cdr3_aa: CASNERTGDSPLHF
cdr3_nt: TGTGCCAGCAATGAAAGGACAGGGGATTCACCCCTCCACTTT

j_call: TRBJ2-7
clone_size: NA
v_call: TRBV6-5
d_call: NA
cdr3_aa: CASSTYAGASYEQYF
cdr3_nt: TGTGCCAGCAGCACCTACGCCGGGGCCTCCTACGAGCAGTACTTC

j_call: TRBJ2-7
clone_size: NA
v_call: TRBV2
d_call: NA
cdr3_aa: CASSIPGSITYEQYF
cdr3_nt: TGTGCCAGCAGTATACCAGGGAGTATTACCTACGAGCAGTACTTC

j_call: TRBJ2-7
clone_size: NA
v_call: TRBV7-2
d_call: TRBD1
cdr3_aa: CASSLAAGGTYEQYF
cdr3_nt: TGTGCCAGCAGCTTAGCGGCAGGGGGAACCTACGAGCAGTACTTC

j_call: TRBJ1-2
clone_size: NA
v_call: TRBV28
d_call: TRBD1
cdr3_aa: CASSSQAGGDYGYTF
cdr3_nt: TGTGCCAGCAGCTCCCAGGCAGGGGGCGACTATGGCTACACCTTC

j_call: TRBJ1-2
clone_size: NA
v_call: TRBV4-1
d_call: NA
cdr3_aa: CASSYAGTNYGYTF
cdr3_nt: TGCGCCAGCAGCTACGCCGGGACCAACTATGGCTACACCTTC

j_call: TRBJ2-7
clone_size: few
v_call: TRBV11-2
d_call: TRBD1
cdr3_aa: CASSLEQGGSYEQYF
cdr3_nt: TGTGCCAGCAGCTTAGAACAGGGGGGATCCTACGAGCAGTACTTC

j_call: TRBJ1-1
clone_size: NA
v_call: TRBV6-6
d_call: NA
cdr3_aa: CASTQGANTEAFF
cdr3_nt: TGTGCCAGCACACAGGGTGCGAACACTGAAGCTTTCTTT

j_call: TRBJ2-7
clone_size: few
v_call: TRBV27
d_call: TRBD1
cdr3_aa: CASSPGQGYEQYF
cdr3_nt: TGTGCCAGCAGCCCGGGACAGGGCTACGAGCAGTACTTC

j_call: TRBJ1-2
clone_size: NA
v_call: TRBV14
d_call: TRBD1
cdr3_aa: CASSQRQGDGYTF
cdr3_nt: TGTGCCAGCAGCCAAAGACAGGGGGATGGCTACACCTTC

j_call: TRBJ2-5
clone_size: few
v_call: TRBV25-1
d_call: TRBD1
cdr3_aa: CASSVDRGLEETQYF
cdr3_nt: TGTGCCAGCAGTGTGGACAGGGGTCTGGAAGAGACCCAGTACTTC

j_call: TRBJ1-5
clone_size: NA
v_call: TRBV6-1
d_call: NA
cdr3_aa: CASSDQGEGNQPQHF
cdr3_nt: TGTGCCAGCAGTGACCAGGGAGAGGGCAATCAGCCCCAGCATTTT

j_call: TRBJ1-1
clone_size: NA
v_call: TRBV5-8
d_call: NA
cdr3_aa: CASSLEEGTEAFF
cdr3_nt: TGTGCCAGCAGCCTGGAGGAAGGCACTGAAGCTTTCTTT

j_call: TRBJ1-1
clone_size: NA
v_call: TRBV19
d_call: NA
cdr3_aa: CASSIEQKVEAFF
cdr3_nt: TGTGCCAGTAGTATTGAACAGAAAGTGGAAGCTTTCTTT

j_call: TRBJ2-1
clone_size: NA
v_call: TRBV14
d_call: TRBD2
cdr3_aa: CASSQPSGEANEQFF
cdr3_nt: TGTGCCAGCAGCCAACCTAGCGGGGAAGCTAATGAGCAGTTCTTC

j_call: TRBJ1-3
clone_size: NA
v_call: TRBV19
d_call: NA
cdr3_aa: CASSGGSPYTIYF
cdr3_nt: TGTGCCAGTAGTGGCGGATCGCCGTACACCATATATTTT

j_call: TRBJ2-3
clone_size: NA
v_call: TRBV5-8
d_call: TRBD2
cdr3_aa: CASSPQRGSTDTQYF
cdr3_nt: TGTGCCAGCAGCCCCCAGCGGGGGAGCACAGATACGCAGTATTTT

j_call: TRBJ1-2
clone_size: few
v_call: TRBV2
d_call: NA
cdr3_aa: CASSESGASPIFGYTF
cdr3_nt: TGTGCCAGCAGTGAGAGTGGGGCCAGCCCAATTTTTGGCTACACCTTC

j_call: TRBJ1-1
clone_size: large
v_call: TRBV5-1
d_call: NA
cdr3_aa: CASSFGSYANTEAFF
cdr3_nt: TGCGCCAGCAGCTTTGGTTCCTACGCGAACACTGAAGCTTTCTTT

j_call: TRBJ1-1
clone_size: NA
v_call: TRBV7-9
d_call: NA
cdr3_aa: CASRQTGRNTEAFF
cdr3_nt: TGTGCCAGCAGGCAAACCGGGAGGAACACTGAAGCTTTCTTT

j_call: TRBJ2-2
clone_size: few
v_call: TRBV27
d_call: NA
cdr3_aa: CASSSRTNTGELFF
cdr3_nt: TGTGCCAGCAGTTCCCGGACGAACACCGGGGAGCTGTTTTTT

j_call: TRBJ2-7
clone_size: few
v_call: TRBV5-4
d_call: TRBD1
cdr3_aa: CASSWRTGGFYEQYF
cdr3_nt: TGTGCCAGCAGCTGGAGGACAGGGGGCTTTTACGAGCAGTACTTC

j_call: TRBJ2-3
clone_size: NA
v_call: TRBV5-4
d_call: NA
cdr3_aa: CVSSLDLVGTDTQYF
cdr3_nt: TGTGTCAGCAGCTTGGATCTGGTCGGCACAGATACGCAGTATTTT

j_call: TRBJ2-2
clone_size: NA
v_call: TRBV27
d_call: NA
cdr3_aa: CASSPRTASTGELFF
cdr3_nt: TGTGCCAGCAGCCCGAGGACCGCCTCCACCGGGGAGCTGTTTTTT

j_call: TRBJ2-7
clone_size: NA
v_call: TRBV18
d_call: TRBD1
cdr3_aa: CASSRDRDSYEQYF
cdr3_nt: TGTGCCAGCTCACGGGACAGGGACTCCTACGAGCAGTACTTC

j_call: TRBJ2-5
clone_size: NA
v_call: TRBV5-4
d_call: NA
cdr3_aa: CASSLVPQQETQYF
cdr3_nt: TGTGCCAGCAGCTTGGTCCCACAGCAAGAGACCCAGTACTTC